This T cell receptor beta chain appears in the sequencing data of a study of human T cells and chemical hapten exposure. Findings and caveats of the study: The immune response of these alopecia patients might not match healthy individuals'.

This sample's time point: pre-sensitization, week 0. Sample treatment: therapeutic diphenylcyclopropenone sensitization with weekly scalp DPC. The library tagged individual cDNA molecules with unique molecular identifiers. Via MiXCR, TCRdb re-called the RACE reads, giving one row per CDR3 protein. The sample consists of 300,000 to 450,000 distinct CDR3 sequences, approximately 5% of them appearing once. This clonotype was observed at least ten times. The antigen is not known. The material sequenced was whole blood, taken in connection with sensitization to the hapten diphenylcyclopropenone (DPC). This clonotype was obtained from a woman in her forties or fifties with alopecia areata. Some clones in this sample may be carry-over from other donors' samples.

The CDR3 region is CSGSREGPYNEQFF. The CDR3 nucleotides read TGCAGCGGATCACGGGAGGGCCCCTACAATGAGCAGTTCTTC. The V and J genes are TRBV29-1 and TRBJ2-1, with 8 bases lining up with TRBD2. The CDR3 sequence is 14 residues long. Germline values: CDR1 SQVTM, CDR2 ANQGSEA. After removal of 7 bases from V and 2 bases from J, the junction contained 7 bases not matched to a gene.